This T cell receptor (beta chain) was retrieved from a study of shared clonotypes between healthy human individuals. TCRdb's copy holds only in-frame clones and misses some; the assay was immunoSEQ multiplex PCR. The sample lists about 1,800,000 clones, less than 95% occurring once. Positively selected for CCR7, the CD45RO-negative cells used as naive CD8 cells excluded terminally differentiated effector memory CD45RA+ cells. CDR1 and CDR2 from the germline V gene are GTSNPN and SVGIG (reference sequence). Trimming removed 5 bases at V and 6 bases at J, with 23 bases between. There are 15 residues in the CDR3.

Sequenced sample: naive CD8+ T cells sorted from blood. The TCR was taken from a man between 18 and 29 years old in good health. V gene TRBV30 combines with J gene TRBJ2-7; D assignment may be TRBD1 or TRBD2 (5 bases each). The CDR3 nucleotides read TGTGCCTGGGAGTCTCTCGGACGGCCGGGGCCCGAGCAGTACTTC. Residues: CAWESLGRPGPEQYF.